These 27 T cell receptor beta chains originate from one sample sequenced in a study of somatic mutations in cytotoxic T cells in rheumatoid arthritis. Here immunoSEQ multiplex PCR was the method, and the copy in TCRdb shows in-frame clones only, minus some. The sample records 15,000 to 20,000 clones, approximately 82% being singletons. Specimen: CD8+ T cells sorted from blood. The receptors stem from a man between 18 and 29 years old with rheumatoid arthritis.

The gene calls are TRBV27 and TRBJ2-7, with no clear D. The CDR3 totals 14 residues. The V end lost 7 bases, the J end lost 7 bases, and 20 bases lay between the germline ends. Germline V CDR1 and CDR2: MNHEY, SMNVEV (reference sequence). The CDR3 nucleotides read TGTGCCAGCACCATGGACGGACCGTTGGGGGAGCAGTACTTC. Its protein is CASTMDGPLGEQYF.

The genes are TRBV27 and TRBJ1-2; TRBD1 aligns across 8 bases. V lost 3 bases to trimming and J lost 6 bases; unmatched junction nucleotides: 12. CDR3 length: 16 amino acids. CDR1 is MNHEY, CDR2 SMNVEV, per germline (reference sequence). The CDR3 spells CASSLFAGGDLHGYTF. The DNA for the CDR3 is TGTGCCAGCAGTTTGTTCGCAGGGGGCGACCTCCATGGCTACACCTTC.

The chain uses TRBV6-1 and TRBJ1-2, with a weak D call TRBD1 (6 bases). The CDR3 consists of 14 residues. The V end was cut by 3 bases, the J end by 0 bases, with 8 bases between. Germline V lookup: CDR1 MNHNS, CDR2 SASEGT. The CDR3 protein is CASSDDRPNYGYTF. DNA of the CDR3: TGTGCCAGCAGTGACGACAGGCCTAACTATGGCTACACCTTC.

The gene calls are TRBV27 and TRBJ1-5; 7 bases agree with TRBD1. V was pared by 5 bases and J by 2 bases, with 9 bases of the junction left unmatched. The CDR3 covers 16 residues. Germline V gene sequence: CDR1 MNHEY, CDR2 SMNVEV (reference sequence). Here the CDR3 DNA reads TGTGCCAGCAGTCCGAGGACAGGAGTGGGCAATCAGCCCCAGCATTTT. This sequence encodes CASSPRTGVGNQPQHF.

The chain links TRBV9 to TRBJ1-4; D is perhaps TRBD1 (5 bases). V dropped 0 bases and J dropped 5 bases, with 11 bases sitting between them. Germline lookup yields CDR1 SGDLS and CDR2 YYNGEE. This CDR3 has 15 residues. The CDR3 here is CASSVEGSWNEKLFF. The CDR3 DNA reads as TGTGCCAGCAGCGTAGAGGGGTCCTGGAATGAAAAACTGTTTTTT. The full variable domain, its missing parts supplied by reference TRBV9 and TRBJ1-4, is DSGVTQTPKHLITATGQRVTLRCSPRSGDLSVYWYQQSLDQGLQFLIQYYNGEERAKGNILERFSAQQFPDLHSELNLSSLELGDSALYFCASSVEGSWNEKLFFGSGTQLSVL.

The CDR3 loop is CASGLGGSGGFTEAFF. The CDR3 DNA sequence: TGTGCTAGTGGTTTGGGGGGGAGCGGGGGTTTCACTGAAGCTTTCTTT. This chain links TRBV12-5 with TRBJ1-1; a weak D match, TRBD1 (5 bases). The V gene lost 1 base and the J gene lost 4 bases, with 16 bases spanning the gap. The CDR3 runs to 16 residues. CDR1 LGHNT and CDR2 FRNRAP come from the germline V gene.

The V and J genes are TRBV11-3 and TRBJ2-5; no clear D gene. V gave up 3 bases and J gave up 6 bases, with 11 bases separating them. The CDR3 loop spans 13 amino acids. Germline CDR1 reads SGHNT; CDR2 reads YENEEA. CDR3 sequence: CASSFGEGKTQYF. The CDR3 nucleotides are TGTGCCAGCAGCTTTGGCGAAGGGAAGACCCAGTACTTC.

The chain recombines TRBV4-1 with TRBJ1-5; tentatively, D is TRBD1 (5 bases). V was shortened by 5 bases and J by 6 bases, with 20 bases between the two germline ends. CDR3 size: 16 residues. Per germline, CDR1 MGHRA and CDR2 YSYEKL. The DNA for the CDR3 is TGCGCCAGCAGCTATACCGGGACCGGAGGGAGTCAGCCCCAGCATTTT. Its protein product is CASSYTGTGGSQPQHF.

The rearrangement uses TRBV11-2 and TRBJ2-3; D tentatively fits TRBD1 or TRBD2 (5 bases each). Trimming cost V 2 bases and J 5 bases, with 11 bases left between them. CDR1 is SGHAT, CDR2 FQNNGV, per germline. The CDR3 is made up of 14 amino acids. The CDR3 spells CASSLITGGDTQYF. CDR3 sequence (DNA): TGTGCCAGCAGCTTAATCACTGGGGGAGATACGCAGTATTTT.

V gene TRBV11-2 combines with J gene TRBJ2-7; 9 bases are shared with TRBD1. CDR1 is SGHAT, CDR2 FQNNGV, per germline. CDR3 length equals 16 residues. The ends lost 0 bases at V and 7 bases at J; junction bases unmatched: 10. The CDR3 nucleotides are TGTGCCAGCAGCTTAGATAGAGGGACAGGGACGTGGGAGCAGTACTTC. Translation gives CASSLDRGTGTWEQYF.

V is TRBV2 and J is TRBJ2-7, with 9 bases identical to TRBD1. Germline CDR1 is SNHLY and CDR2 is FYNNEI. The CDR3 is 16 residues long. The junction had 7 bases not matched to a gene; V was cut back by 4 bases and J by 0 bases. CDR3 coding DNA: TGTGCCAGCAGTGGGGGACAGGGCCCAAACTCCTACGAGCAGTACTTC. Protein: CASSGGQGPNSYEQYF.

This clone was detected a few times. This chain joins TRBV6-4 and TRBJ2-3; TRBD2 matches at 7 bases. Per the germline V gene, CDR1 is MRHNA and CDR2 is SNTAGT. The trim removed 8 bases at V and 3 bases at J, leaving 5 bases unmatched. The CDR3 runs to 13 residues. The DNA of the CDR3 is TGTGCCAGCTCCCGGGGGGAAACAGATACGCAGTATTTT. Protein: CASSRGETDTQYF.

This chain links TRBV7-9 with TRBJ1-5; no firm D call. Per the germline V gene, CDR1 is SEHNR and CDR2 is FQNEAQ (reference sequence). Trimming stripped 3 bases from V and 7 bases from J, with 7 bases between. The CDR3 length is 12 residues. CDR3 bases: TGTGCCAGCAGCTTTAGGGAGCAGCCCCAGCATTTT. It yields the protein CASSFREQPQHF.

This chain links TRBV30 with TRBJ1-5; 7 bases map to TRBD1. Unmatched junction bases numbered 14, after V lost 0 bases and J lost 3 bases. The germline V gene has CDR1 GTSNPN and CDR2 SVGIG (reference sequence). The CDR3 extends over 18 amino acids. As DNA, the CDR3 is TGTGCCTGGAGTGTACGTGACAGGGATTATATAGACAATCAGCCCCAGCATTTT. Encoded protein: CAWSVRDRDYIDNQPQHF.

V usage is TRBV5-6 and J usage is TRBJ2-7; 9 nucleotides line up with TRBD1. V was clipped by 5 bases and J by 3 bases; unmatched bases: 6. Germline V gives CDR1 SGHDT, CDR2 YYEEEE. The CDR3 sequence is 14 residues long. For the CDR3, the DNA is TGTGCCAGCAGGGCCGGGACAGGGAACTACGAGCAGTACTTC. Protein product: CASRAGTGNYEQYF.

The genes are TRBV7-9 and TRBJ2-7; possibly TRBD1 or TRBD2 for D (6 bases each). V shed 0 bases and J shed 2 bases, with 11 bases lying between them. CDR1 SEHNR and CDR2 FQNEAQ come from the germline V gene (reference sequence). This CDR3 spans 15 amino acids. The CDR3 is CASSLAGGPTYEQYF. For the CDR3, the DNA is TGTGCCAGCAGCTTAGCGGGGGGCCCGACCTACGAGCAGTACTTC.

The chain joins TRBV21-1 to TRBJ1-5; TRBD1, the table's D call, was not compared with the DNA. TRBV21-1 is shown as a pseudogene. The CDR3 runs 13 residues. CDR3 coding DNA: TGTGCCAGCAGCAAAAGGACAGGCGAGCCCCAGCATTTT. Translated: CASSKRTGEPQHF.

Only one count was recorded for this clone. The chain combines TRBV6-1 with TRBJ2-7; 7 nucleotides align to TRBD2. This CDR3 is built from 16 residues. The trim removed 1 base at V and 7 bases at J, leaving 13 bases unmatched. Germline loops: CDR1 MNHNS, CDR2 SASEGT. The CDR3 nucleotides are TGTGCCAGCAGTGAAGGCCTTACGGGGGAGGGTCTTGAGCAGTACTTC. Translated, it gives CASSEGLTGEGLEQYF.

V and J are TRBV19 and TRBJ1-6; 7 nucleotides line up with TRBD1. This CDR3 contains 15 residues. The V and J ends lost 3 bases and 7 bases, in that order; junction bases with no gene match: 6. Germline CDR1 LNHDA, CDR2 SQIVND (reference sequence). The DNA of the CDR3 is TGTGCCAGTAGTATCCTCCGGGACAGCAATTCACCCCTCCACTTT. This encodes CASSILRDSNSPLHF.

V usage is TRBV4-3 and J usage is TRBJ2-1; D call uncertain. CDR1 LGHNA and CDR2 YSLEER come from the germline V gene. V lost 2 bases to trimming and J lost 0 bases, with 11 bases between them. This CDR3 comprises 16 residues. The CDR3 DNA follows: TGCGCCAGCAGCCAAATAGACGACGACTCCTACAATGAGCAGTTCTTC. Translation: CASSQIDDDSYNEQFF.

This sequence joins TRBV5-4 and TRBJ1-2; 8 nucleotides align to TRBD1. Germline-derived CDR1 and CDR2 are SGHNT and YYREEE (reference sequence). Germline trimming cut 3 bases from V and 5 bases from J; bases unmatched to any gene: 9. CDR3 length: 15 amino acids. Here the CDR3 reads CASSSATTGGYGYTF. CDR3 nucleotides: TGTGCCAGCAGCTCGGCGACAACAGGGGGTTATGGCTACACCTTC.

In DNA form, the CDR3 reads TGTGCCAGCAGCCCGGAGGGGGTGCCCATCTACGAGCAGTACTTC. Amino acids: CASSPEGVPIYEQYF. The chain carries TRBV11-1 and TRBJ2-7; D may correspond to TRBD1 or TRBD2 (6 bases each). Germline loops: CDR1 SGHAT, CDR2 FQDESV (reference sequence). This CDR3 has 15 residues. Trimming removed 5 bases at V and 3 bases at J, with 17 bases between.

The chain uses TRBV11-2 and TRBJ2-5; D uncertain. Germline CDR1 reads SGHAT; CDR2 reads FQNNGV. V was trimmed by 1 base and J by 1 base, leaving 7 bases between them. This CDR3 contains 14 residues. This CDR3 is CASSLGSLQETQYF. CDR3 in DNA: TGTGCCAGCAGCTTAGGCAGTCTCCAAGAGACCCAGTACTTC.

This chain connects TRBV6-6 to TRBJ2-1; D ambiguous. The CDR3 extends over 13 amino acids. Trimming cost V 6 bases and J 6 bases, with 12 bases left between them. CDR1 and CDR2 (germline): MNHNY, SVGAGI (reference sequence). CDR3 sequence reads: CASSYGLINEQFF. CDR3 DNA sequence: TGTGCCAGCAGCTACGGATTAATCAATGAGCAGTTCTTC.

V gene TRBV30 combines with J gene TRBJ1-2; tentative D call: TRBD1 (5 bases). Germline-derived CDR1 and CDR2 are GTSNPN and SVGIG (reference sequence). V lost 6 bases, J lost 3 bases, and 20 bases lay in between. This CDR3 has 15 residues. The CDR3: CACPLGAWGDYGYTF. The CDR3 DNA reads TGTGCCTGTCCCCTTGGGGCGTGGGGGGACTATGGCTACACCTTC.

The rearrangement uses TRBV4-1 and TRBJ1-1; D ambiguous. The CDR3 contains 17 residues. Trimming left V 5 bases short and J 0 bases short, with 19 bases between. The germline V gene encodes CDR1 MGHRA and CDR2 YSYEKL. Here the CDR3 reads CASSNTLETALNTEAFF. The CDR3 DNA reads TGCGCCAGCAGCAACACCCTAGAAACAGCTTTGAACACTGAAGCTTTCTTT.

V usage is TRBV10-1 and J usage is TRBJ2-7; perhaps TRBD1 as D (6 bases). Deletions cut 5 bases from V and 0 bases from J, with 8 bases between. The CDR3 covers 13 residues. Germline CDR1 and CDR2: WNHNN and SYGVQD (reference sequence). CDR3 DNA: TGCGCCAGCAGTTTGGACAGCTCCTACGAGCAGTACTTC. This translates into CASSLDSSYEQYF.